The 9 T cell receptor beta chains reported below all come from one sample, sequenced in a study of Ad26.COV2.S vaccination and SARS-CoV-2 variants. Treatment defined: 15 to 20 received Ad26.COV2.S at low or high dose, single or two shots; several received placebo; per-sample allocation not given. Day 63 following the first vaccine or placebo injection was when the samples were taken. TCRdb's table, derived via immunoSEQ multiplex PCR, lists solely in-frame clones and lacks some. The sample holds more than 250,000 clones; approximately 89% are singletons and the top ten take around 3.5%. The input for sequencing was peripheral blood, taken in a trial of Ad26.COV2.S vaccine versus placebo. The receptors stem from a person aged 18 to 65 who received the Ad26.COV2.S COVID-19 vaccine or a placebo.

The CDR3 nucleotides are TGCGCCAGCAGCGTGCAGGGGGCGCGGGGCACTGAAGCTTTCTTT. The encoded protein is CASSVQGARGTEAFF. This chain connects TRBV5-1 to TRBJ1-1; the match to TRBD1 covers 8 bases. The CDR3 has 15 residues. The germline CDR1 and CDR2 sequences are SGHRS and YFSETQ. Trimming cost V 4 bases and J 4 bases; bases outside gene matches: 9.

The chain employs TRBV10-2 and TRBJ1-3; the D is unclear. V lost 6 bases to trimming and J lost 2 bases, with 11 bases between them. The CDR3 has 14 residues. Germline V gives CDR1 WSHSY, CDR2 SAAADI. In DNA form, the CDR3 reads TGCGCCAGCAGGAGTTTGGGGACTGGAAACACCATATATTTT. Its translation: CASRSLGTGNTIYF.

The V call is TRBV18, the J call TRBJ2-7, with 10 bases that match TRBD1. The CDR3 runs to 17 residues. V dropped 4 bases and J dropped 0; count of bases not matched to a gene: 9. Germline loops: CDR1 KGHSH, CDR2 LQKENI. This CDR3 is CASSQPTWDRGSYEQYF. The CDR3 region has the DNA TGTGCCAGCTCACAACCAACATGGGACAGGGGCTCCTACGAGCAGTACTTC.

CDR3 sequence (DNA): TGTGCCAGCAGCTTAGGGACTGAAGCTTTCTTT. Its translation is CASSLGTEAFF. V usage is TRBV11-3 and J usage is TRBJ1-1; D call uncertain. This CDR3 has 11 residues. Per the germline V gene, CDR1 is SGHNT and CDR2 is YENEEA. V lost 1 base and J 5 bases, leaving 2 bases between the germline ends.

The rearrangement links TRBV14 to TRBJ1-4; no firm D call. Germline values: CDR1 SGHDN, CDR2 FVKESK. Trimming removed 0 bases at V and 10 bases at J, with 12 bases between. The CDR3 has 14 amino acids. The CDR3 spells CASSQEFGSGKLFF. CDR3 DNA sequence: TGTGCCAGCAGCCAAGAGTTCGGTTCTGGAAAACTGTTTTTT.

The CDR3 bases are TGCAGCGTTGCCGTACAGGGGAAGGATCAGCCCCAGCATTTT. The encoded protein is CSVAVQGKDQPQHF. V gene TRBV29-1 combines with J gene TRBJ1-5; 7 bases map to TRBD1. Germline CDR1 and CDR2: SQVTM and ANQGSEA. With V trimmed by 4 bases and J by 5 bases, 8 bases remained unmatched. The CDR3 totals 14 residues.

This clone was seen a few times. The chain has TRBV2 and TRBJ1-2; 8 positions match TRBD1. The CDR3 covers 13 residues. Per the germline V gene, CDR1 is SNHLY and CDR2 is FYNNEI. V shed 8 bases, J shed 8 bases, and the junction held 10 bases outside the gene matches. The CDR3 region is CASQGQGAIGYTF. CDR3 DNA sequence: TGTGCCAGCCAAGGGCAGGGGGCTATAGGCTACACCTTC.

This clone showed up just once. This chain connects TRBV5-4 to TRBJ2-7, with 7 bases fitting TRBD1. Per the germline V gene, CDR1 is SGHNT and CDR2 is YYREEE (reference sequence). The CDR3 is 14 amino acids. After removal of 1 base from V and 3 bases from J, the junction contained 4 bases not matched to a gene. The DNA of the CDR3 is TGTGCCAGCAGCTTGACAGGGGAAAACTACGAGCAGTACTTC. It encodes CASSLTGENYEQYF.

V usage is TRBV3-1 (or the pseudogene TRBV3-2) and J usage is TRBJ2-1; tentative D call: TRBD2 (6 bases). Germline CDR1 and CDR2: LGHDT and YNNKEL (reference sequence). Trimming removed 4 bases at V and 7 bases at J, with 17 bases between. This CDR3 comprises 15 residues. CDR3 region: CASSPPSASGNEQFF. CDR3 nucleotide sequence: TGTGCCAGCAGCCCCCCTAGCGCCTCGGGGAATGAGCAGTTCTTC.